These 10 T cell receptor beta chains were sequenced from one sample in a study of cytomegalovirus exposure and HLA in healthy donors. The PCR had 60 Vbeta and 13 Jbeta primers. Generated by immunoSEQ multiplex PCR, the TCRdb table keeps only in-frame clones and is missing some. Here the sample spans about 130,000 clones, just under 85% being singletons. Sequences were obtained from PBMCs. Receptors originate from a boy aged 2 to 9 in good health and CMV-seronegative.

This chain's CDR3 is CASSLGGDIYNEQFF. Written as DNA, the CDR3 is TGTGCCAGCAGCTTAGGGGGAGATATCTACAATGAGCAGTTCTTC. The chain is built from TRBV11-1 and TRBJ2-1, with D perhaps TRBD2 (5 bases). Germline CDR1 SGHAT, CDR2 FQDESV (reference sequence). V lost 1 base, J lost 3 bases, and 10 bases lay in between. The CDR3 runs 15 residues. Combining the CDR3 with reference TRBV11-1 and TRBJ2-1 gives the whole variable domain EAEVAQSPRYKITEKSQAVAFWCDPISGHATLYWYRQILGQGPELLVQFQDESVVDDSQLPKDRFSAERLKGVDSTLKIQPAELGDSAMYLCASSLGGDIYNEQFFGPGTRLTVL.

The V gene is TRBV11-2, the J gene TRBJ2-2; TRBD1 matches 10 bases. V trimming: 3 bases; J trimming: 7 bases; junction bases outside the gene matches: 2. The CDR3 is 14 residues long. CDR1 and CDR2 from the germline V gene are SGHAT and FQNNGV. This chain's CDR3 is CASSLTGGGGELFF. CDR3 coding DNA: TGTGCCAGCAGCTTGACAGGGGGCGGCGGGGAGCTGTTTTTT.

The chain recombines TRBV4-1 with TRBJ2-3, with 12 bases matching TRBD2. The CDR3 sequence is 16 residues long. V was pared by 2 bases and J by 4 bases, with 4 bases of the junction left unmatched. Per the germline V gene, CDR1 is MGHRA and CDR2 is YSYEKL. The CDR3 protein is CASSQLAGGTADTQYF. The CDR3 DNA follows: TGCGCCAGCAGCCAACTAGCGGGAGGGACGGCAGATACGCAGTATTTT.

There are a few counts of this clone. The chain carries TRBV6-1 and TRBJ1-2, with TRBD1 matching over 7 bases. Germline loops: CDR1 MNHNS, CDR2 SASEGT. The CDR3 runs to 14 residues. The V gene end was trimmed by 5 bases and the J gene end by 5 bases; junction bases not matched to a gene: 8. The DNA for the CDR3 is TGTGCCAGCAGTCCCAGGGGGACCTCTTATGGCTACACCTTC. Protein product: CASSPRGTSYGYTF.

The rearrangement joins TRBV4-1 to TRBJ1-5; no clear D gene. CDR1 and CDR2 from the germline V gene are MGHRA and YSYEKL. The CDR3 length is 18 residues. V lost 2 bases, J lost 0 bases, and 17 bases lay in between. This CDR3 is CASSQFLYRLHSNQPQHF. The CDR3 region has the DNA TGCGCCAGCAGCCAATTCCTCTATAGACTCCATAGCAATCAGCCCCAGCATTTT.

CDR3 residues: CASSYGGVNEQFF. Here the CDR3 DNA reads TGTGCCAGCAGTTACGGGGGTGTCAATGAGCAGTTCTTC. This chain links TRBV27 with TRBJ2-1; D is possibly TRBD2 (6 bases). V lost 4 bases to trimming and J lost 6 bases, with 10 bases between them. This CDR3 comprises 13 residues. The germline V gene encodes CDR1 MNHEY and CDR2 SMNVEV (reference sequence).

The chain links TRBV29-1 to TRBJ1-1, with D unclear. V lost 6 bases and J lost 0, with 11 bases in between. Germline CDR1 and CDR2: SQVTM and ANQGSEA. The CDR3 sequence is 13 residues long. The CDR3 here is CSVVTTVNTEAFF. The CDR3 DNA sequence: TGCAGCGTGGTGACAACAGTGAACACTGAAGCTTTCTTT.

The CDR3 protein is CSVVRGQETQYF. The CDR3 region has the DNA TGCAGCGTTGTCAGGGGCCAAGAGACCCAGTACTTC. The V gene is TRBV29-1, the J gene TRBJ2-5; D is possibly TRBD1 (6 bases). CDR1 and CDR2 from the germline V gene are SQVTM and ANQGSEA. V dropped 4 bases and J dropped 1 base, with 7 bases sitting between them. The CDR3 extends over 12 amino acids.

The chain links TRBV7-2 to TRBJ2-7; 10 bases are shared with TRBD2. The germline gives CDR1 SGHTA, CDR2 FQGNSA. The trim removed 6 bases at V and 0 bases at J, leaving 5 bases unmatched. CDR3 length: 15 residues. The CDR3 DNA sequence: TGTGCCAGCAGGTCACTAGCGGGGTTCTCCTACGAGCAGTACTTC. Its protein product is CASRSLAGFSYEQYF. The full variable domain, completed using reference TRBV7-2 and TRBJ2-7, is GAGVSQSPSNKVTEKGKDVELRCDPISGHTALYWYRQSLGQGLEFLIYFQGNSAPDKSGLPSDRFSAERTGGSVSTLTIQRTQQEDSAVYLCASRSLAGFSYEQYFGPGTRLTVT.

This clone was seen once. The chain couples TRBV5-1 to TRBJ1-4; no definite D call. The length of the CDR3 is 15 residues. Trimming took off 5 bases at V and 0 bases at J, with 11 bases between the two ends. Germline lookup yields CDR1 SGHRS and CDR2 YFSETQ. CDR3 in amino acids: CASSLTPATNEKLFF. In DNA form, the CDR3 reads TGCGCCAGCAGTCTTACTCCTGCAACTAATGAAAAACTGTTTTTT.